Following are 17 T cell receptor beta chains from one sample sequenced in a study of early stage breast cancer tumors. Only in-frame clones appear in the TCRdb table, and some are missing; sequencing was by immunoSEQ multiplex PCR. This table has about 36,000 clones, over 70% appearing once. Sequencing was performed on blood. The receptors here all came from a person between 55 and 69 years old with breast cancer.

The chain joins TRBV6-4 to TRBJ2-3; 7 bases match TRBD2. Germline V gives CDR1 MRHNA, CDR2 SNTAGT. This CDR3 is 14 amino acids long. Trimming at V came to 6 bases and at J to 7 bases, leaving 10 bases not matched to a gene. The CDR3 DNA reads TGTGCCAGCAGCCACTCGGGGGAGGGGAATACGCAGTATTTT. This codes for CASSHSGEGNTQYF.

A word on this clone: The junction departs from the called germline gene at one end, perhaps through a read error. The chain uses TRBV7-7 and TRBJ2-7; TRBD1 matches 9 bases. CDR1 is SSHAT and CDR2 is FNYEAQ in the germline V gene (reference sequence). CDR3 size: 15 residues. CDR3 protein: CASSLGTGSTYEQYF. CDR3 coding DNA: TGTGCTAGCAGCCTCGGGACAGGGTCAACCTACGAGCAGTACTTC.

V gene TRBV15 combines with J gene TRBJ1-1; no reliable D call. The CDR3 covers 15 residues. Germline V gives CDR1 LNHNV, CDR2 YYDKDF (reference sequence). Trimming left V 5 bases short and J 5 bases short, with 18 bases between. The DNA of the CDR3 is TGTGCCACCAGCTTTCTTGACTGGGGTTTAACTGAAGCTTTCTTT. Its protein product is CATSFLDWGLTEAFF.

The chain uses TRBV5-4 and TRBJ2-3; 8 bases are a match to TRBD1. The V and J ends lost 2 bases and 3 bases, in that order; junction bases with no gene match: 8. The CDR3 is 16 residues long. Per the germline V gene, CDR1 is SGHNT and CDR2 is YYREEE (reference sequence). The chain's CDR3 is CASSLGTGITTDTQYF. The DNA for the CDR3 is TGTGCCAGCAGCTTAGGGACAGGTATAACGACAGATACGCAGTATTTT.

The chain is built from TRBV18 and TRBJ1-4; no definite D call. Germline CDR1 KGHSH, CDR2 LQKENI. CDR3 length: 13 amino acids. The V end lost 6 bases, the J end lost 7 bases, and 12 bases lay between the germline ends. CDR3 amino acids: CASSRGSGEKLFF. The CDR3 DNA sequence: TGTGCCAGCTCCCGGGGATCGGGTGAAAAACTGTTTTTT.

V usage is TRBV2 and J usage is TRBJ1-4; D may be TRBD1 (5 bases). The V end was cut by 6 bases, the J end by 3 bases, with 11 bases between. The CDR3 is made up of 14 amino acids. Germline CDR1 SNHLY, CDR2 FYNNEI. The CDR3 nucleotides are TGTGCCAGCAGGATACAGGATGCTAATGAAAAACTGTTTTTT. Its protein product is CASRIQDANEKLFF.

The V and J genes are TRBV5-6 and TRBJ1-1; D unclear. Germline CDR1 SGHDT, CDR2 YYEEEE. Trimming took 3 bases from V and 8 from J, leaving 20 bases between them. The CDR3 length is 15 residues. CDR3: CASSWMFRSGREAFF. The CDR3 DNA reads as TGTGCCAGCAGCTGGATGTTCAGGAGCGGTCGCGAAGCTTTCTTT. Supplemented by reference TRBV5-6 and TRBJ1-1, the full variable domain reads DAGVTQSPTHLIKTRGQQVTLRCSPKSGHDTVSWYQQALGQGPQFIFQYYEEEERQRGNFPDRFSGHQFPNYSSELNVNALLLGDSALYLCASSWMFRSGREAFFGQGTRLTVV.

The chain carries TRBV5-1 and TRBJ1-4; no clear D. The CDR3 contains 14 residues. The V end lost 4 bases, the J end lost 7 bases, and 14 bases lay between the germline ends. Per germline, CDR1 SGHRS and CDR2 YFSETQ. CDR3 residues: CASSPDDWREKLFF. The DNA for the CDR3 is TGCGCCAGCAGCCCGGATGATTGGCGTGAAAAACTGTTTTTT. The full variable domain, in which reference TRBV5-1 and TRBJ1-4 provide the parts outside the CDR3, is KAGVTQTPRYLIKTRGQQVTLSCSPISGHRSVSWYQQTPGQGLQFLFEYFSETQRNKGNFPGRFSGRQFSNSRSEMNVSTLELGDSALYLCASSPDDWREKLFFGSGTQLSVL.

The chain links TRBV29-1 to TRBJ2-7; D is unresolved. V was trimmed by 4 bases and J by 4 bases, leaving 14 bases between them. Germline V gene data show CDR1 as SQVTM and CDR2 as ANQGSEA. The CDR3 length is 13 residues. In DNA form, the CDR3 reads TGCAGCGTTGTCACTCCCATGAATTACGAGCAGTACTTC. This gives the protein CSVVTPMNYEQYF.

This sequence joins TRBV13 and TRBJ2-5; 7 bases are shared with TRBD1. Germline trimming cut 1 base from V and 2 bases from J; bases unmatched to any gene: 4. The CDR3 is made up of 15 amino acids. Germline V gives CDR1 PRHDT, CDR2 FYEKMQ (reference sequence). DNA of the CDR3: TGTGCCAGCAGCTTAGCCCAGGACAGGCAAGAGACCCAGTACTTC. Encoded protein: CASSLAQDRQETQYF.

This clone was counted a few times. V gene TRBV27 combines with J gene TRBJ2-7, with a possible D match to TRBD1 (5 bases). The CDR3 totals 13 residues. The germline CDR1 and CDR2 sequences are MNHEY and SMNVEV (reference sequence). Trimming removed 3 bases from V and 1 base from J, with 7 bases in between. CDR3 DNA sequence: TGTGCCAGCAGTTTCAGGGAATCCTACGAGCAGTACTTC. Its protein is CASSFRESYEQYF.

The gene calls are TRBV29-1 and TRBJ1-1; the D gene is possibly TRBD1 (6 bases). The CDR3 is 16 amino acids. CDR1 and CDR2 (germline): SQVTM, ANQGSEA. Trimming removed 4 bases at V and 1 base at J, with 19 bases between. Here the CDR3 reads CSVVGTRGTQNTEAFF. The DNA of the CDR3 is TGCAGCGTTGTGGGCACCCGTGGGACACAGAACACTGAAGCTTTCTTT.

The chain links TRBV11-3 to TRBJ2-3; D is ambiguous. The CDR3 has 16 amino acids. The germline gives CDR1 SGHNT, CDR2 YENEEA. V shed 1 base and J shed 2 bases, with 13 bases lying between them. The CDR3 DNA reads as TGTGCCAGCAGCTTAGGCGTCCTAACGACCACAGATACGCAGTATTTT. Translating it yields CASSLGVLTTTDTQYF.

This clone occurred once. The chain has TRBV6-6 and TRBJ1-1, with a weak D call TRBD1 (5 bases). Trimming removed 10 bases from V and 1 base from J, with 19 bases in between. The CDR3 is 15 residues long. In germline, CDR1 is MNHNY, CDR2 SVGAGI (reference sequence). CDR3 bases: TGTGCCACCGCGGGGCAGGGACGGGGGAACACTGAAGCTTTCTTT. As protein: CATAGQGRGNTEAFF.

This clone occurred once. The chain carries TRBV19 and TRBJ1-1; D perhaps matches TRBD1 (5 bases). V was pared by 2 bases and J by 4 bases, with 11 bases between. Germline values: CDR1 LNHDA, CDR2 SQIVND (reference sequence). The CDR3 sequence is 14 residues long. The CDR3 sequence is CASSIQGSGTEAFF. CDR3 nucleotide sequence: TGTGCCAGTAGTATACAGGGAAGTGGCACTGAAGCTTTCTTT.

In this sample, this clone turned up a few times. V is TRBV5-5 and J is TRBJ2-5; TRBD2 might be the D (5 bases). V was shortened by 4 bases and J by 2 bases, with 12 bases between the two germline ends. The CDR3 length is 14 residues. In germline, CDR1 is SGHKS, CDR2 YYEKEE (reference sequence). DNA for the CDR3: TGTGCCAGCAGCGCCCTAGAGGGACAAGAGACCCAGTACTTC. It yields the protein CASSALEGQETQYF.

V usage is TRBV6-5 and J usage is TRBJ2-7; unclear D gene. This CDR3 comprises 12 residues. CDR1 MNHEY and CDR2 SVGAGI come from the germline V gene. The V and J ends lost 4 bases and 4 bases respectively, with 8 bases between them. This CDR3 is CASSFGVYEQYF. For the CDR3, the DNA is TGTGCCAGCAGTTTTGGGGTTTACGAGCAGTACTTC.